This passage covers 18 T cell receptor beta chains from one sample sequenced in a study of blood T cell repertoires in COVID-19. Produced via immunoSEQ multiplex PCR; TCRdb's table is partial and in-frame only. The sample has around 300,000 clones, 80% to 90% seen once; the top ten hold over 2%. Sequencing was performed on PBMCs or T cells enriched from blood (not recorded which). These receptors originate from a woman younger than 35 who had recovered from COVID-19.

The chain has TRBV19 and TRBJ1-1, with D hard to call. CDR1 is LNHDA, CDR2 SQIVND, per germline (reference sequence). The CDR3 covers 15 residues. The V gene lost 5 bases and the J gene lost 1 base, with 14 bases spanning the gap. Written as DNA, the CDR3 is TGTGCCAGTAGTCCTCAATCGACGGGGAACACTGAAGCTTTCTTT. Translating it yields CASSPQSTGNTEAFF.

This chain connects TRBV5-1 to TRBJ1-2, with 9 bases that match TRBD1. CDR1 SGHRS and CDR2 YFSETQ come from the germline V gene. This CDR3 has 16 amino acids. V gave up 4 bases and J gave up 2 bases; unmatched junction bases: 9. CDR3: CASSQTGTGPNYGYTF. The CDR3 nucleotides are TGCGCCAGCAGCCAGACCGGGACAGGGCCGAACTATGGCTACACCTTC.

This clone has a single count. In nucleotides, the CDR3 is TGCGCCAGCAGTCTTGACAGGGATCCTTCAAGTGAAGCTTTCTTT. It codes for CASSLDRDPSSEAFF. The genes are TRBV10-1 and TRBJ1-1, with 7 positions matching TRBD1. This CDR3 comprises 15 residues. Germline V CDR1 and CDR2: WNHNN, SYGVQD (reference sequence). Losses at the gene ends were 5 bases for V and 7 bases for J; bases not matched to a gene: 13.

The rearrangement uses TRBV28 and TRBJ1-4; 8 nucleotides line up with TRBD1. After removal of 5 bases from V and 4 bases from J, the junction contained 6 bases not matched to a gene. This CDR3 has 15 amino acids. Looked up from germline, CDR1 is MDHEN and CDR2 is SYDVKM. The CDR3 is CASSPQGAYNEKLFF. The CDR3 DNA follows: TGTGCCAGCAGTCCTCAGGGGGCGTATAATGAAAAACTGTTTTTT.

The V and J genes are TRBV5-1 and TRBJ1-5; D not certain. The CDR3 consists of 16 residues. Trimming shortened V by 5 bases and J by 0 bases, and 15 bases separated the two germline ends. In germline, CDR1 is SGHRS, CDR2 YFSETQ. CDR3 amino acids: CASRQVPGYSNQPQHF. Here the CDR3 DNA reads TGCGCCAGCAGGCAAGTTCCGGGATATAGCAATCAGCCCCAGCATTTT.

The CDR3 sequence: CASSQGNLAQGNYGYTF. The CDR3 DNA is TGTGCCAGCAGCCAAGGGAACCTGGCCCAGGGAAACTATGGCTACACCTTC. The chain uses TRBV3-1 (or the pseudogene TRBV3-2) and TRBJ1-2, with D possibly matching TRBD1 (5 bases). The germline V gene encodes CDR1 LGHDT and CDR2 YNNKEL (reference sequence). The CDR3 totals 17 residues. The V end was cut by 1 base, the J end by 2 bases, with 17 bases between.

The chain joins TRBV28 to TRBJ1-1, with 7 bases identical to TRBD1. Germline CDR1 reads MDHEN; CDR2 reads SYDVKM. This CDR3 comprises 14 residues. V shed 2 bases and J 5 bases; nucleotides not matched to a gene: 5. The CDR3 is CASSLAGGLTEAFF. The CDR3, as DNA: TGTGCCAGCAGTTTAGCAGGGGGTTTGACTGAAGCTTTCTTT.

The chain employs TRBV6-8 and TRBJ2-5; TRBD1 aligns across 8 bases. Per germline, CDR1 MNHGY and CDR2 SAAAGT. This CDR3 has 14 residues. J lost 5 bases, V lost 2 bases, and 4 bases had no gene match. CDR3 sequence: CASSYDGQGETQYF. CDR3 nucleotide sequence: TGTGCCAGCAGTTACGACGGACAGGGTGAGACCCAGTACTTC.

This clone appeared once. The chain couples TRBV3-1 (or the pseudogene TRBV3-2) to TRBJ2-7; 9 bases align to TRBD1. CDR1 and CDR2 from the germline V gene are LGHDT and YNNKEL (reference sequence). The trim removed 4 bases at V and 6 bases at J, leaving 13 bases unmatched. This CDR3 comprises 16 residues. Written as DNA, the CDR3 is TGTGCCAGCAGCCTTTCCCCGGGACAGGGCTTCAGCGAGCAGTACTTC. The encoded protein is CASSLSPGQGFSEQYF.

The chain joins TRBV18 to TRBJ2-5, with TRBD1 identical over 7 bases. CDR1 and CDR2 (germline): KGHSH, LQKENI. V dropped 1 base and J dropped 4; count of bases not matched to a gene: 3. This CDR3 contains 14 residues. CDR3 region: CASSPQTGRETQYF. The CDR3 coding sequence is TGTGCCAGCTCACCACAGACAGGGAGAGAGACCCAGTACTTC.

The chain carries TRBV6-6 and TRBJ1-2; 7 bases line up with TRBD1. The ends lost 7 bases at V and 4 bases at J; junction bases unmatched: 6. The CDR3 covers 13 residues. Germline V gene data show CDR1 as MNHNY and CDR2 as SVGAGI (reference sequence). In DNA, the CDR3 is TGTGCCAGCACCCTGGGACAGCTCTATGGCTACACCTTC. It codes for CASTLGQLYGYTF.

The chain's CDR3 is CASSAEGTSGNEQFF. The DNA of the CDR3 is TGTGCCAGCAGCGCCGAGGGGACTAGCGGAAATGAGCAGTTCTTC. The chain couples TRBV9 to TRBJ2-1, with TRBD2 identical over 11 bases. This CDR3 has 15 residues. Germline CDR1 is SGDLS and CDR2 is YYNGEE. The J segment lost 7 bases and the V segment lost 3 bases, leaving 6 bases of the junction unmatched.

V usage is TRBV5-4 and J usage is TRBJ2-2, with D tentatively TRBD2 (7 bases). Trimming left V 0 bases short and J 6 bases short, with 15 bases between. Per the germline V gene, CDR1 is SGHNT and CDR2 is YYREEE (reference sequence). The CDR3 sequence is 16 residues long. CDR3 region: CASSLAGGQNSGELFF. The CDR3 DNA is TGTGCCAGCAGCTTGGCGGGGGGCCAAAATTCCGGGGAGCTGTTTTTT.

The chain combines TRBV12-3 or TRBV12-4 with TRBJ1-2; TRBD1 aligns across 10 bases. The CDR3 has 13 residues. The trim removed 4 bases at V and 8 bases at J, leaving 4 bases unmatched. CDR3 DNA sequence: TGTGCCAGCAGTTCCGGGACAGGGGACGGCTACACCTTC. It specifies CASSSGTGDGYTF.

V and J are TRBV14 and TRBJ2-7; D not certain. CDR1 is SGHDN, CDR2 FVKESK, per germline. CDR3 length: 11 amino acids. Trimming removed 3 bases at V and 3 bases at J, with 3 bases between. CDR3: CASSHNYEQYF. The CDR3 DNA sequence: TGTGCCAGCAGCCACAACTACGAGCAGTACTTC.

V and J are TRBV6-5 and TRBJ1-2, with D maybe TRBD1 (5 bases). CDR3 size: 13 residues. Germline CDR1 and CDR2: MNHEY and SVGAGI. V was pared by 6 bases and J by 4 bases, with 12 bases between. The CDR3 here is CASRPTAIYGYTF. In DNA form, the CDR3 reads TGTGCCAGCAGACCGACAGCGATCTATGGCTACACCTTC.

This chain's CDR3 is CASSYGGEQYF. The CDR3, as DNA: TGCGCCAGCAGCTACGGTGGCGAGCAGTACTTC. The chain combines TRBV5-1 with TRBJ2-7; no reliable D call. The V gene lost 3 bases and the J gene lost 6 bases, with 7 bases spanning the gap. This CDR3 comprises 11 residues. Per the germline V gene, CDR1 is SGHRS and CDR2 is YFSETQ.

The chain is built from TRBV4-1 and TRBJ2-5; D might be TRBD2 (6 bases). The V end lost 0 bases, the J end lost 5 bases, and 16 bases lay between the germline ends. This CDR3 has 16 amino acids. Germline V lookup: CDR1 MGHRA, CDR2 YSYEKL. The CDR3 protein is CASSQEEDARGETQYF. The CDR3 region has the DNA TGCGCCAGCAGCCAAGAGGAGGACGCCCGGGGGGAGACCCAGTACTTC.